One sample yielded the 10 T cell receptor beta chains listed below, sequenced in a study of CD8 T cells in Susac syndrome. RNA amounts of roughly 0.5 to 1 ug underwent reverse transcription with random hexamers. MiXCR, run by TCRdb on the immunoSEQ multiplex PCR reads, gives a single entry per CDR3 protein. Here the sample spans about 130,000 distinct CDR3 sequences, roughly 96% being singletons. Sequenced: CD4+ T cells from PBMCs. The origin of the receptors is a human donor in good health.

The chain employs TRBV12-3 or TRBV12-4 and TRBJ2-1, with D possibly called TRBD1 or TRBD2 (5 bases each). The CDR3 spans 13 residues. V lost 6 bases and J lost 7, with 13 bases in between. The CDR3 DNA sequence: TGTGCCAGCAGGTCTAGTGGGGGAAATGAGCAGTTCTTC. Translated, it gives CASRSSGGNEQFF.

The rearrangement joins TRBV5-1 to TRBJ2-7; TRBD1 is a possible D gene (6 bases). The germline V and J ends were trimmed by 1 base and 2 bases, with 10 bases remaining between them. CDR1 SGHRS and CDR2 YFSETQ come from the germline V gene. The CDR3 sequence is 14 residues long. The CDR3 bases are TGCGCCAGCAGCTTGAACAGGGTAGCCTACGAGCAGTACTTC. As protein: CASSLNRVAYEQYF.

The chain links TRBV5-1 to TRBJ2-3; TRBD2 might be the D (5 bases). Germline CDR1 is SGHRS and CDR2 is YFSETQ. With 0 bases removed from V and 7 bases from J, the gap between germline ends came to 9 bases. The CDR3 length is 13 residues. The CDR3: CASSLVVGNTQYF. The CDR3 coding sequence is TGCGCCAGCAGCTTGGTCGTCGGGAATACGCAGTATTTT. Supplemented by reference TRBV5-1 and TRBJ2-3, the full variable domain reads KAGVTQTPRYLIKTRGQQVTLSCSPISGHRSVSWYQQTPGQGLQFLFEYFSETQRNKGNFPGRFSGRQFSNSRSEMNVSTLELGDSALYLCASSLVVGNTQYFGPGTRLTVL.

This chain uses TRBV9 with TRBJ2-5, with 8 positions matching TRBD2. Germline-derived CDR1 and CDR2 are SGDLS and YYNGEE. V lost 0 bases, J lost 4 bases, and 2 bases stayed unmatched. This CDR3 has 14 amino acids. CDR3 in DNA: TGTGCCAGCAGCGTAGACAGCGGGAGAGAGACCCAGTACTTC. The encoded protein is CASSVDSGRETQYF.

The chain employs TRBV18 and TRBJ1-3, with D unresolved. This CDR3 region has 16 residues. Germline values: CDR1 KGHSH, CDR2 LQKENI. Trimming took 3 bases from V and 0 from J, leaving 12 bases between them. In DNA form, the CDR3 reads TGTGCCAGCTCACCCGTGGACGGGCACTCTGGAAACACCATATATTTT. As protein: CASSPVDGHSGNTIYF.

The rearrangement uses TRBV2 and TRBJ2-1; 11 bases are shared with TRBD2. There are 15 residues in the CDR3. The V gene's germline CDR1 is SNHLY and CDR2 FYNNEI. J gave up 6 bases and V 0 bases, and 1 base lay outside the gene matches. The CDR3 DNA sequence: TGTGCCAGCAGTGAAGCGGGACTAGCGGCCAATGAGCAGTTCTTC. It encodes CASSEAGLAANEQFF.

The chain has TRBV27 and TRBJ2-7; 10 bases map to TRBD1. J was trimmed by 1 base and V by 5 bases; bases with no gene match: 8. Per the germline V gene, CDR1 is MNHEY and CDR2 is SMNVEV (reference sequence). This CDR3 comprises 16 residues. The CDR3 bases are TGTGCCAGCAGTCGAATCCGGGACAGGGGATCCTACGAGCAGTACTTC. Its protein product is CASSRIRDRGSYEQYF.

The chain joins TRBV6-6 to TRBJ2-2; D ambiguous. Germline assignment: CDR1 MNHNY and CDR2 SVGAGI (reference sequence). The length of the CDR3 is 12 residues. V lost 8 bases, J lost 5 bases, and 9 bases lay in between. The CDR3 loop is CASGSSTGELFF. The CDR3 DNA reads TGTGCCAGCGGAAGTTCGACCGGGGAGCTGTTTTTT.

This chain joins TRBV15 and TRBJ2-7; no clear D gene. The CDR3 covers 18 residues. Trimming pared 4 bases from V and 2 bases from J, leaving 24 bases between. Germline-derived CDR1 and CDR2 are LNHNV and YYDKDF (reference sequence). The CDR3 bases are TGTGCCACCAGCAAGATTATCCCCCCGGTCGGTACCCCCTACGAGCAGTACTTC. It translates to CATSKIIPPVGTPYEQYF. Full variable domain (outside the CDR3, taken from reference TRBV15 and TRBJ2-7): DAMVIQNPRYQVTQFGKPVTLSCSQTLNHNVMYWYQQKSSQAPKLLFHYYDKDFNNEADTPDNFQSRRPNTSFCFLDIRSPGLGDTAMYLCATSKIIPPVGTPYEQYFGPGTRLTVT.

This chain joins TRBV7-9 and TRBJ1-5; the D gene is possibly TRBD1 (6 bases). Trimming took off 3 bases at V and 3 bases at J, with 18 bases between the two ends. Germline V lookup: CDR1 SEHNR, CDR2 FQNEAQ (reference sequence). The CDR3 contains 17 residues. The CDR3 bases are TGTGCCAGCAGCTTCAGTGCTCGGGCAGGGGACAATCAGCCCCAGCATTTT. Protein sequence: CASSFSARAGDNQPQHF.